Each of the 5 T cell receptor beta chains below was sequenced from the same sample in a study of cytomegalovirus exposure and HLA in healthy donors. Vbeta (60) and Jbeta (13) primers were used in the PCR. Clones were read by immunoSEQ multiplex PCR, and TCRdb kept only the in-frame ones, dropping some. The profile shows around 150,000 clones, about 68% of them singletons. Material for sequencing was PBMCs. These receptors were taken from a human donor in good health.

This clone was observed a few times. V gene TRBV4-1 combines with J gene TRBJ2-3; tentatively, D is TRBD1 (5 bases). V shed 4 bases and J shed 2 bases, with 10 bases lying between them. Germline CDR1 MGHRA, CDR2 YSYEKL. This CDR3 has 14 amino acids. The CDR3 reads CASSPPGLTDTQYF. In DNA, the CDR3 is TGCGCCAGCAGCCCCCCAGGGCTCACAGATACGCAGTATTTT.

CDR3 DNA sequence: TGTGCCAGCAGTTACTTGCGGGAGGCCGTTTTCGAGCAGTACTTC. Translation: CASSYLREAVFEQYF. The chain is built from TRBV6-5 and TRBJ2-7, with TRBD2 matching 8 bases. The CDR3 covers 15 residues. Germline lookup yields CDR1 MNHEY and CDR2 SVGAGI. Trimming removed 1 base from V and 6 bases from J; junction bases left unmatched: 8.

The chain combines TRBV27 with TRBJ1-2; D ambiguous. The ends were cut back, 2 bases at V and 14 bases at J, with 21 bases in the middle. This CDR3 region has 14 residues. Germline CDR1 MNHEY, CDR2 SMNVEV (reference sequence). The CDR3 nucleotides are TGTGCCAGCAGTTTAAACCCCGCCCGCCGGGAGATTACCTTC. Its translation: CASSLNPARREITF.

This clone was found a few times. The rearrangement links TRBV2 to TRBJ2-2; no clear D gene. This CDR3 is 15 amino acids long. Germline V lookup: CDR1 SNHLY, CDR2 FYNNEI. V was trimmed by 4 bases and J by 0 bases, leaving 9 bases between them. The CDR3 here is CASSALSANTGELFF. The CDR3 DNA is TGTGCCAGCAGTGCACTAAGTGCGAACACCGGGGAGCTGTTTTTT.

This chain uses TRBV5-1 with TRBJ2-2, with D possibly matching TRBD1 (6 bases). This CDR3 has 15 amino acids. CDR1 SGHRS and CDR2 YFSETQ come from the germline V gene. V lost 4 bases and J 5 bases, leaving 15 bases between the germline ends. The CDR3 sequence is CASSLRDTITGELFF. The CDR3, as DNA: TGCGCCAGCAGCCTCCGGGACACTATTACCGGGGAGCTGTTTTTT.